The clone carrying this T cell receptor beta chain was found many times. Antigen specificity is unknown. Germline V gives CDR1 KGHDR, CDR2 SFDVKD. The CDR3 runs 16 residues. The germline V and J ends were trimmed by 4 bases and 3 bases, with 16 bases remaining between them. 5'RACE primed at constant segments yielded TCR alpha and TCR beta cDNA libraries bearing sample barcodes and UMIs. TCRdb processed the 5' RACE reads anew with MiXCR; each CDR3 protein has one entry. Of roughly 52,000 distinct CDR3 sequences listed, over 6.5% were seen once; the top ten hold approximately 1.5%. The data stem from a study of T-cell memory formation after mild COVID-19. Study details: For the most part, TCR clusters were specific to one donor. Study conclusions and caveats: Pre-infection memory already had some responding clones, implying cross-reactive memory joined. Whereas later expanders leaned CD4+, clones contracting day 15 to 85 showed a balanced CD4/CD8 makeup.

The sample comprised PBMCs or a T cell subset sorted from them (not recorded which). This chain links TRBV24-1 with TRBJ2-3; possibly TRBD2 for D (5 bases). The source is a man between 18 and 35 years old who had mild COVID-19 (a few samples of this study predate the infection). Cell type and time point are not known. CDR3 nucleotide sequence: TGTGCCACCAGTGACCGCCCTACGACGGGAACAGATACGCAGTATTTT. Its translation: CATSDRPTTGTDTQYF.